Listed below are T cell receptor beta chains from one sample, sequenced in a study of cytomegalovirus exposure and HLA in healthy donors. Clones were sequenced by immunoSEQ multiplex PCR, and TCRdb holds only the in-frame ones, with some missing. The sample has about 330,000 clones, 75% to 90% seen once. The sequencing sample was made of PBMCs. The receptors shown here come from a woman aged 18-30 years in good health and CMV-seronegative. Both conserved end residues are part of each CDR3. Each record gives: clone size, CDR3 length, D gene, J gene, V gene, CDR3 protein, CDR3 DNA. D genes are given only for firm matches. Expanded clones are given a class, and other clones once, few, many or no size at all.

clone size: few
CDR3 length: 15
D gene: TRBD1
J gene: TRBJ1-5
V gene: TRBV11-1
CDR3 protein: CASSLRDSRNQPQHF
CDR3 DNA: TGTGCCAGCAGCTTAAGGGACAGTCGCAATCAGCCCCAGCATTTT

clone size: few
CDR3 length: 15
D gene: TRBD2
J gene: TRBJ2-4
V gene: TRBV6-1
CDR3 protein: CASSEWGTSGYIQYF
CDR3 DNA: TGTGCCAGCAGTGAGTGGGGGACTAGCGGTTACATTCAGTACTTC

clone size: once
CDR3 length: 18
D gene: TRBD1
J gene: TRBJ1-1
V gene: TRBV4-1
CDR3 protein: CASSQDPGQGAPNTEAFF
CDR3 DNA: TGCGCCAGCAGCCAAGATCCGGGACAGGGGGCACCAAACACTGAAGCTTTCTTT

clone size: NA
CDR3 length: 15
D gene: TRBD2
J gene: TRBJ2-1
V gene: TRBV7-3
CDR3 protein: CASSFAGTSLDEQFF
CDR3 DNA: TGTGCCAGCAGCTTCGCGGGGACTAGCCTCGATGAGCAGTTCTTC

clone size: NA
CDR3 length: 14
D gene: TRBD2
J gene: TRBJ2-1
V gene: TRBV15
CDR3 protein: CATSGIAGINEQFF
CDR3 DNA: TGTGCCACCAGCGGCATAGCGGGCATCAATGAGCAGTTCTTC

clone size: NA
CDR3 length: 15
D gene: NA
J gene: TRBJ2-3
V gene: TRBV19
CDR3 protein: CASSMVTGLLDTQYF
CDR3 DNA: TGTGCCAGTAGTATGGTGACGGGACTGTTAGATACGCAGTATTTT

clone size: NA
CDR3 length: 16
D gene: TRBD2
J gene: TRBJ2-2
V gene: TRBV5-1
CDR3 protein: CASSLALLAGTGELFF
CDR3 DNA: TGCGCCAGCAGCTTGGCCTTACTAGCGGGAACCGGGGAGCTGTTTTTT

clone size: NA
CDR3 length: 14
D gene: NA
J gene: TRBJ1-1
V gene: TRBV9
CDR3 protein: CASRQLIGDTEAFF
CDR3 DNA: TGTGCCAGCAGACAGCTAATAGGGGACACTGAAGCTTTCTTT

clone size: NA
CDR3 length: 13
D gene: NA
J gene: TRBJ2-3
V gene: TRBV4-2
CDR3 protein: CASSQEDLGSQYF
CDR3 DNA: TGTGCCAGCAGCCAAGAGGACTTAGGGTCGCAGTATTTT

clone size: NA
CDR3 length: 16
D gene: NA
J gene: TRBJ2-2
V gene: TRBV2
CDR3 protein: CASSEVSPANTGELFF
CDR3 DNA: TGTGCCAGCAGTGAAGTGAGCCCCGCGAACACCGGGGAGCTGTTTTTT

clone size: NA
CDR3 length: 12
D gene: NA
J gene: TRBJ2-6
V gene: TRBV7-3
CDR3 protein: CASSLSGDVLTF
CDR3 DNA: TGTGCCAGCAGCTTATCGGGGGACGTCCTGACTTTC